This TCR beta chain was found in a study of blood T cell repertoires in COVID-19 (dated by TCRdb to the early 2020s). Study-wide context: Samples from collaborators originated in the United States, Italy and Spain and spanned both the acute and convalescent phases of COVID-19. The prospective study material was composed of cDNA or gDNA derived from T cells, B-cell-depleted T cells, or PBMCs. The dataset comprised deeply sampled blood TCRbeta repertoires from subjects exposed to, actively infected with, or recovered from COVID-19. The repertoires were released in a freely available public database intended as a resource for research on the immune response to SARS-CoV-2. The samples were drawn from two sources: the first 160 participants of the ongoing ImmuneRACE study, and 1,000 to 1,500 subjects contributed by 6 global collaborators. The sample metadata nearly always contained a de-identified subject ID, COVID-19 status, age in years and sex. HLA class I and class II types, where available, came from metadata supplied by the sample provider rather than from assay-based typing. Results the study describes overall, beyond this receptor: How much clinical and demographic metadata was included differed by source and by participant, and the metadata was provided uncurated.

The CDR3 spans 18 residues, from the cysteine through the phenylalanine. Just the 54-base CDR3 DNA is kept, in frame starting at base 1. The collaborating institutions used their own protocols to collect whole blood in K2EDTA tubes. For TCRbeta analysis, collaborator samples were shipped as frozen whole blood, as isolated PBMCs, or as DNA extracted from either sample type. In the case of this clone: There is no known antigen for this receptor. Qualities for individual bases were not recorded, and no much larger clone is one base off.

TCRbeta CDR3 regions were amplified from genomic DNA using the immunoSEQ Assay, a bias-controlled multiplex PCR. The authors processed their data as follows. Within the assay, amplification of reference gene primers was used to estimate how many nucleated cells each sample contained. To quantify the absolute abundance of each unique TCRbeta CDR3 rearrangement, sequence reads were collapsed and filtered. For each sample, productive Simpson clonality was calculated as the square root of Simpson's diversity index over productive rearrangements. TCRdb mirrors the immuneACCESS table, restricted to in-frame sequences. Some clones are absent from its copies; in checked studies, under half trace to an unresolved V gene, and the reason for the others is unknown. Clone size and V and J calls were adopted from that table, with D and trimming inferred from the DNA. For this sample there are roughly 140,000 clones; roughly nine tenths appear just once. 15% of the sample rests with the top ten.

This sequence was found in a woman aged 40 to 50 with acute or convalescent COVID-19. The chain is assembled from TRBV12-2 and TRBJ1-3; the table's D call of TRBD1 was not tested on the DNA. TRBV12-2 is a pseudogene locus. Input material: peripheral blood. The DNA sequence follows: TGTGCAAGTCGCTTAGTTAACCCACTAAGGGGCTCTGGAAACACCATATATTTT. This is translated as CASRLVNPLRGSGNTIYF.